This record covers a single T cell receptor (beta chain). The junction does not match germline at one end; this may be a read error. The record originates from a study of OX40 agonist ivuxolimab in advanced cancers. CDR3 length: 15 residues. Using immunoSEQ multiplex PCR, the repertoire was profiled, and TCRdb retains in-frame clones only, with some absent. The sample holds 6,000 to 9,000 clones; over 60% are singletons and the top ten take roughly 25%. The J gene is TRBJ2-7, the V gene TRBV5-3; unclear D gene. TRBV5-3 is filed as an ORF, its function uncertain. This clonotype was obtained from an adult with an advanced solid tumor such as melanoma, head and neck, liver or kidney cancer. The source was CD4+ or CD8+ T cells sorted from blood, collected in a trial of the OX40 agonist ivuxolimab. Here the CDR3 reads CASSSKGYSSYEQYF. The CDR3 bases are TGTGCCAGCAGCTCGAAGGGCTACAGCTCCTACGAGCAGTACTTC.